In this sample, the clone carrying this TCR beta chain turned up many times. TCRdb used MiXCR to reprocess the PCR reads, holding one entry per CDR3 protein. The sample consists of some 20,000 distinct CDR3 sequences, 46% of them appearing once. The sample comes from a study of CD4 and CD8 cells across lung adenocarcinoma regions. CDR3 length equals 13 residues. Germline CDR1 MGHRA, CDR2 YSYEKL. V shed 0 bases and J shed 11 bases, with 13 bases lying between them. This receptor was obtained from a male donor with lung adenocarcinoma. The CD4 and CD8 labels of this study may be unreliable. Material: CD4+ T cells from the margin of a lung tumor. The genes are TRBV4-1 and TRBJ2-5; D is uncertain. The CDR3 here is CASSQDRSLRQYF. The CDR3 DNA reads as TGCGCCAGCAGCCAAGATAGATCACTACGACAGTACTTC.